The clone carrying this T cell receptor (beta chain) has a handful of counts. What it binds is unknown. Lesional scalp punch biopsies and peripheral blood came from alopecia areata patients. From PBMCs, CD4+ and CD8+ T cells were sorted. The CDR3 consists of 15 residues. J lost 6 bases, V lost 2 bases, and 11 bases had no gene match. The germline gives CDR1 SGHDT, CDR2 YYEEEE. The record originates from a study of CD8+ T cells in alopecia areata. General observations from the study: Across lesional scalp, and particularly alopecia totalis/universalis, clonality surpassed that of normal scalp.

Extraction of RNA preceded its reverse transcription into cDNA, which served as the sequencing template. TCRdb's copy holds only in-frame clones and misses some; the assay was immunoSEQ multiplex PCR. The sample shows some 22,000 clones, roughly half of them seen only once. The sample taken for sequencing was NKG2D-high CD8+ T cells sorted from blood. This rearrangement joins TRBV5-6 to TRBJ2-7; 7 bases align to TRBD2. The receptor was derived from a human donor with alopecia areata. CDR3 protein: CASSLGLREIAEQYF. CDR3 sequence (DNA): TGTGCCAGCAGCTTAGGGTTGCGGGAGATCGCCGAGCAGTACTTC.